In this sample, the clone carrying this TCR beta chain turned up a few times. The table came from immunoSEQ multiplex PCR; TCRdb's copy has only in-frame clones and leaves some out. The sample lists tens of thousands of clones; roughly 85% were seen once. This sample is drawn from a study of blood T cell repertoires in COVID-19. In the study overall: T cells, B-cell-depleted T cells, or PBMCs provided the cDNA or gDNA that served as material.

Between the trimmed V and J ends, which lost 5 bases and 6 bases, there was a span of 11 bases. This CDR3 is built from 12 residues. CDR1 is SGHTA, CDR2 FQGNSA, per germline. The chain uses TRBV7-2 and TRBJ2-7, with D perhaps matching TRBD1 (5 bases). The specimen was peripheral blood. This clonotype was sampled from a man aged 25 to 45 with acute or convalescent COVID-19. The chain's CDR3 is CASSPYRGEQYF. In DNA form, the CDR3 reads TGTGCCAGCAGCCCGTATAGGGGCGAGCAGTACTTC.